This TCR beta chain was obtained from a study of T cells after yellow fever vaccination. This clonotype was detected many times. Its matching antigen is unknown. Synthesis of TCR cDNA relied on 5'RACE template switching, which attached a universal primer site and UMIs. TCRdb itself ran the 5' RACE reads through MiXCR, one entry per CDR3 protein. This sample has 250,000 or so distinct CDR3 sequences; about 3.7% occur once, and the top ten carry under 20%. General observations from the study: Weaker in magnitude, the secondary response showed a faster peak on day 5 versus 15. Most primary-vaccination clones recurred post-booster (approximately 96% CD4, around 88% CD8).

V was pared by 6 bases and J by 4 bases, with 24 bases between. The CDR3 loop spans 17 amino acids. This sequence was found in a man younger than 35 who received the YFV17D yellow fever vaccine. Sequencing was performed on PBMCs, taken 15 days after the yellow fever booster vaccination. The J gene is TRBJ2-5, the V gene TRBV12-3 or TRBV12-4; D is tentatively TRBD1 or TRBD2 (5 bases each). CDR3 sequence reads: CASSPLDSGDLIETQYF. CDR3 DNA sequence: TGTGCCAGCAGCCCACTAGATTCCGGGGACCTGATAGAGACCCAGTACTTC.